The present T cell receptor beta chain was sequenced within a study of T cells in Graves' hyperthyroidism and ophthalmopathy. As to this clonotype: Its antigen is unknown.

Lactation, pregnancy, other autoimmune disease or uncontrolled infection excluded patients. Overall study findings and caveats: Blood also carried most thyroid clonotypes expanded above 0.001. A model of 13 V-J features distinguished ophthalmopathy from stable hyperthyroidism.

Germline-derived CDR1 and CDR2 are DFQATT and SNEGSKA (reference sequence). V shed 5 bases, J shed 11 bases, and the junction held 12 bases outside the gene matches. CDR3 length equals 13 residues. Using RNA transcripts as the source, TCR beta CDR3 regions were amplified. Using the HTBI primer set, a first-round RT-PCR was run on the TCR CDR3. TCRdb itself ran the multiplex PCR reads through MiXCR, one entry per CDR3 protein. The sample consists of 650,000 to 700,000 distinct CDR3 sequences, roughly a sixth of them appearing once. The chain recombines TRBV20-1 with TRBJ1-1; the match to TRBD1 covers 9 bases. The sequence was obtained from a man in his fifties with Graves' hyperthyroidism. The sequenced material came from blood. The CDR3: CSALPPGTGTAFF. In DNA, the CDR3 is TGCAGTGCTTTACCCCCCGGGACAGGGACTGCTTTCTTT.